This is a list of T cell receptor beta chains from one sample in a study of OX40 agonist ivuxolimab in advanced cancers. Measured with immunoSEQ multiplex PCR; TCRdb has only the in-frame clones, and not every one. The sample records about 62,000 clones, 80% to 95% being singletons. The sample in question was CD4+ or CD8+ T cells sorted from blood, obtained in a trial of the OX40 agonist ivuxolimab. These receptors were taken from an adult with an advanced solid tumor such as melanoma, head and neck, liver or kidney cancer. Each CDR3 is given with its conserved first and last residue. Each record gives: clone size, D gene, V gene, J gene, CDR3 DNA, CDR3 protein. The D gene is left open where the match is weak. A row's size may be missing; if present it is once, few, many or a size class.

size: .; D: .; V: TRBV7-9; J: TRBJ1-1; DNA: TGTGCCAGCAGCTTATCTCAATTTGGGCAAAAGAACACTGAAGCTTTCTTT; CDR3: CASSLSQFGQKNTEAFF
size: .; D: .; V: TRBV6-5; J: TRBJ1-2; DNA: TGTGCCAGCAGCACCGGGACGTGGGGCTACACCTTC; CDR3: CASSTGTWGYTF
size: .; D: .; V: TRBV18; J: TRBJ2-3; DNA: TGTGCCAGCTCACAAACCTCCCCGGGCACAGATACGCAGTATTTT; CDR3: CASSQTSPGTDTQYF
size: .; D: .; V: TRBV10-1; J: TRBJ1-3; DNA: TGCGCCAGCAGTGAGACCTCAGGGACCTCTGGAAACACCATATATTTT; CDR3: CASSETSGTSGNTIYF
size: .; D: TRBD1; V: TRBV11-1; J: TRBJ2-5; DNA: TGTGCCAGCAAACGGACAGGGGTACAAGAGACCCAGTACTTC; CDR3: CASKRTGVQETQYF
size: few; D: TRBD1; V: TRBV27; J: TRBJ1-1; DNA: TGTGCCAGCAGTCATCGGACAGGGGCGAACACTGAAGCTTTCTTT; CDR3: CASSHRTGANTEAFF
size: .; D: .; V: TRBV7-8; J: TRBJ2-7; DNA: TGTGCCAGCAGCCAGGTGGGGGAAGCGTGGTACGAGCAGTACTTC; CDR3: CASSQVGEAWYEQYF
size: few; D: .; V: TRBV5-1; J: TRBJ2-5; DNA: TGCGCCAGCAGCTTGGAACCAGGGGAAGGGGAGACCCAGTACTTC; CDR3: CASSLEPGEGETQYF
size: .; D: .; V: TRBV6-5; J: TRBJ1-2; DNA: TGTGCCAGCAGTCCAGAAGGGGGATTTGATGGCTACACCTTC; CDR3: CASSPEGGFDGYTF
size: medium-sized; D: .; V: TRBV5-4; J: TRBJ2-1; DNA: TGTGCCAGCAGGGAGGGGGGAAGGGATGAGCAGTTCTTC; CDR3: CASREGGRDEQFF
size: once; D: .; V: TRBV9; J: TRBJ1-4; DNA: TGTGCCAGCAGCGGTCCAACAGGACAACTGTTTTTT; CDR3: CASSGPTGQLFF
size: once; D: .; V: TRBV19; J: TRBJ1-2; DNA: TGTGCCAGTACCCCAATTGGGGGTAACTATGGCTACACCTTC; CDR3: CASTPIGGNYGYTF
size: .; D: .; V: TRBV5-4; J: TRBJ2-3; DNA: TGTGCCAGCAGCTTGGTTCCCTACCGGACCAAAATCACAGATACGCAGTATTTT; CDR3: CASSLVPYRTKITDTQYF
size: .; D: .; V: TRBV5-6; J: TRBJ2-7; DNA: TGTGCCAGCAGCTTGGCTGCCAGCCCCTACGAGCAGTACTTC; CDR3: CASSLAASPYEQYF
size: .; D: .; V: TRBV2; J: TRBJ2-3; DNA: TGTGCCAGCAGGGAAGCGGGTTATGGAACAGATACGCAGTATTTT; CDR3: CASREAGYGTDTQYF
size: .; D: TRBD1; V: TRBV7-2; J: TRBJ2-3; DNA: TGTGCCAGCAGCTTAGGATTTCCGGGACAGGGTACAGATACGCAGTATTTT; CDR3: CASSLGFPGQGTDTQYF
size: once; D: .; V: TRBV6-1; J: TRBJ2-7; DNA: TGTGCCAGCAGTGCCCAACCCTGGGCCGAGCAGTACTTC; CDR3: CASSAQPWAEQYF
size: once; D: .; V: TRBV13; J: TRBJ2-2; DNA: TGTGCCAGCAGCTCGAGGACAGAGAACACCGGGGAGCTGTTTTTT; CDR3: CASSSRTENTGELFF
size: .; D: .; V: TRBV12-5; J: TRBJ2-1; DNA: TGTGCTAGTGGGGGCTGGGAGTTAGGGTACTACAATGAGCAGTTCTTC; CDR3: CASGGWELGYYNEQFF
size: .; D: .; V: TRBV19; J: TRBJ1-5; DNA: TGTGCCAGTAGTATCATAACCGGGACGGTCAGCAATCAGCCCCAGCATTTT; CDR3: CASSIITGTVSNQPQHF
size: .; D: .; V: TRBV15; J: TRBJ1-5; DNA: TGTGCCACCAGCAGAGATCTTGGCAATCAGCCCCAGCATTTT; CDR3: CATSRDLGNQPQHF
size: .; D: .; V: TRBV7-9; J: TRBJ2-1; DNA: TGTGCCAGCAGCCCGCATGGTGACGAGCAGTTCTTC; CDR3: CASSPHGDEQFF
size: once; D: TRBD2; V: TRBV6-5; J: TRBJ2-1; DNA: TGTGCCAGCAGTTTGGGACTAGCGGGAAGGGGCGGCCAGTTCTTC; CDR3: CASSLGLAGRGGQFF
size: .; D: TRBD2; V: TRBV6-1; J: TRBJ2-3; DNA: TGTGCCAGCAGGACTAGCGGGAGCACAGATACGCAGTATTTT; CDR3: CASRTSGSTDTQYF
size: .; D: .; V: TRBV10-2; J: TRBJ2-1; DNA: TGCGCCAGCATCAGGGGAGGGGAGCAGTTCTTC; CDR3: CASIRGGEQFF
size: .; D: .; V: TRBV13; J: TRBJ1-1; DNA: TGTGCCAGCAGTCCACCTGACAGAGCGTTCCAAGCTTTCTTT; CDR3: CASSPPDRAFQAFF
size: once; D: .; V: TRBV4-2; J: TRBJ1-2; DNA: TGTGCCAGCAGCCCCCTCCCGGTAGGACACTATGGCTACACCTTC; CDR3: CASSPLPVGHYGYTF
size: .; D: TRBD1; V: TRBV27; J: TRBJ1-1; DNA: TGTGCCAGCAGTCTTACAGGGGTGGGGACTGAAGCTTTCTTT; CDR3: CASSLTGVGTEAFF
size: .; D: .; V: TRBV10-3; J: TRBJ2-1; DNA: TGTGCCATCAGTAGCGGAACCTACAATGAGCAGTTCTTC; CDR3: CAISSGTYNEQFF
size: .; D: TRBD1; V: TRBV30; J: TRBJ2-5; DNA: TGTGCCTGGAGTCTCCTTGGGACAGGGATTGAGACCCAGTACTTC; CDR3: CAWSLLGTGIETQYF
size: .; D: .; V: TRBV14; J: TRBJ2-7; DNA: TGTGCCAGCAGCCAATTTCCCAGGGGCTCCTACGAGCAGTACTTC; CDR3: CASSQFPRGSYEQYF
size: .; D: .; V: TRBV6-5; J: TRBJ1-1; DNA: TGTGCCAGCAGTTACTCGCTGGGGAACACTGAAGCTTTCTTT; CDR3: CASSYSLGNTEAFF
size: .; D: .; V: TRBV2; J: TRBJ1-1; DNA: TGTGCCAGTCCTACCTTAGACCTGAACGAAGCTTTCTTT; CDR3: CASPTLDLNEAFF
size: few; D: TRBD1; V: TRBV13; J: TRBJ2-7; DNA: TGTGCCAGCAGCTTAGAACAGGGGACCGACGAGCAGTACTTC; CDR3: CASSLEQGTDEQYF
size: .; D: TRBD1; V: TRBV5-6; J: TRBJ1-3; DNA: TGTGCCAGCAGCTTCGGGATGGGACAGGGCCCGCTAGTAGGGAACACCATATATTTT; CDR3: CASSFGMGQGPLVGNTIYF
size: .; D: TRBD1; V: TRBV7-9; J: TRBJ2-7; DNA: TGTGCCAGCAGCCCGACAGGGCGATACGAGCAGTACTTC; CDR3: CASSPTGRYEQYF
size: .; D: .; V: TRBV19; J: TRBJ1-2; DNA: TGTGCCAGTAGTATGGGACTCATCTATGGCTACACCTTC; CDR3: CASSMGLIYGYTF
size: once; D: .; V: TRBV5-6; J: TRBJ1-1; DNA: TGTGCCAGCAGCTTAGTGGAGGGAACTGAAGCTTTCTTT; CDR3: CASSLVEGTEAFF
size: .; D: TRBD1; V: TRBV6-5; J: TRBJ2-7; DNA: TGTGCCAGCAGGAGAGATTCCGGGACAGGGCGCGAGCAGTACTTC; CDR3: CASRRDSGTGREQYF
size: .; D: TRBD2; V: TRBV13; J: TRBJ2-3; DNA: TGTGCCAGCAGCGCCGCGGGAGTAACAGATACGCAGTATTTT; CDR3: CASSAAGVTDTQYF
size: .; D: TRBD2; V: TRBV13; J: TRBJ2-3; DNA: TGTGCCAGCAGCCCGGAGACTAGCGTGATGCAGTATTTT; CDR3: CASSPETSVMQYF
size: .; D: .; V: TRBV23-1; J: TRBJ2-1; DNA: TGCGCCAGCAGTCAATCACAGAAGAGCTCCTACAATGAGCAGTTCTTC; CDR3: CASSQSQKSSYNEQFF
size: .; D: TRBD1; V: TRBV6-5; J: TRBJ1-5; DNA: TGTGCCAGCAGCTACGGGACAGGGGCTAATCAGCCCCAGCATTTT; CDR3: CASSYGTGANQPQHF
size: .; D: .; V: TRBV29-1; J: TRBJ2-7; DNA: TGCAGCGTGGGAGGAACCACAGGAACCTACGAGCAGTACTTC; CDR3: CSVGGTTGTYEQYF
size: .; D: TRBD2; V: TRBV11-2; J: TRBJ2-1; DNA: TGTGCCAGCAGCTTGTTGGCGGGGGGGTACAATGAGCAGTTCTTC; CDR3: CASSLLAGGYNEQFF
size: .; D: .; V: TRBV6-1; J: TRBJ1-2; DNA: TGTGCCAGCAGTGACCGGACGATTGCCTATGGCTACACCTTC; CDR3: CASSDRTIAYGYTF
size: .; D: TRBD1; V: TRBV4-3; J: TRBJ2-1; DNA: TGCGCCAGCAGCCAAGTTCCGCGGACAGGAGGAGGTGATGAGCAGTTCTTC; CDR3: CASSQVPRTGGGDEQFF
size: once; D: TRBD2; V: TRBV27; J: TRBJ2-1; DNA: TGTGCCAGCAGTTCAACCGGGACTAGCTCCTACAATGAGCAGTTCTTC; CDR3: CASSSTGTSSYNEQFF
size: .; D: TRBD2; V: TRBV7-8; J: TRBJ2-7; DNA: TGTGCCAGCAGCTTAGCCGGGACTAGTTACGAGCAGTACTTC; CDR3: CASSLAGTSYEQYF
size: .; D: TRBD1; V: TRBV18; J: TRBJ1-2; DNA: TGTGCCAGCTCACCAGGGACAGGCGATTACTATGGCTACACCTTC; CDR3: CASSPGTGDYYGYTF
size: .; D: .; V: TRBV9; J: TRBJ2-3; DNA: TGTGCCAGCAGCGTAGGGGTGGGAACAGATACGCAGTATTTT; CDR3: CASSVGVGTDTQYF
size: .; D: .; V: TRBV21-1; J: TRBJ2-5; DNA: TGTGCCAGCAGCAAAGCGCTAGGGCAGGGTGGGAAGACCCAGTACTTC; CDR3: CASSKALGQGGKTQYF
size: .; D: TRBD1; V: TRBV7-3; J: TRBJ2-1; DNA: TGTGCCAGCAGCTCCCAGGGGGCCCCCTACAATGAGCAGTTCTTC; CDR3: CASSSQGAPYNEQFF
size: .; D: TRBD1; V: TRBV4-1; J: TRBJ1-1; DNA: TGCGCCAGCAGCCAAGGACCTCTGACAGGGCTGGTCACTGAAGCTTTCTTT; CDR3: CASSQGPLTGLVTEAFF